Below, 8 T cell receptor beta chains from the same sample are listed, as sequenced in a study of cytomegalovirus exposure and HLA in healthy donors. A multiplex PCR was run with 60 Vbeta primers and 13 Jbeta primers. Profiled with immunoSEQ multiplex PCR; TCRdb holds only in-frame clones, not every one. The repertoire holds some 200,000 clones, with 75% to 90% as singletons. The specimen was PBMCs. These receptors all stem from a man between 35 and 55 years old in good health and CMV-seropositive.

The chain is built from TRBV30 and TRBJ1-1, with 7 bases aligning to TRBD1. The CDR3 totals 13 residues. After removal of 3 bases from V and 8 bases from J, the junction contained 9 bases not matched to a gene. Germline-derived CDR1 and CDR2 are GTSNPN and SVGIG (reference sequence). The CDR3 loop reads CAWSLVTGVEAFF. CDR3 in DNA: TGTGCCTGGAGCCTAGTAACAGGGGTGGAAGCTTTCTTT.

The chain combines TRBV4-1 with TRBJ1-2, with 7 bases identical to TRBD1. Unmatched junction bases numbered 12, after V lost 1 base and J lost 4 bases. CDR3 length: 17 amino acids. Germline V gene data show CDR1 as MGHRA and CDR2 as YSYEKL. The CDR3 DNA reads TGCGCCAGCAGCCAAGGGGAGAGACAGGGCGTAGCCTATGGCTACACCTTC. This encodes CASSQGERQGVAYGYTF.

The chain carries TRBV28 and TRBJ1-2, with D maybe TRBD1 (6 bases). Trimming removed 7 bases from V and 3 bases from J, with 18 bases in between. The length of the CDR3 is 15 residues. Germline loops: CDR1 MDHEN, CDR2 SYDVKM. As DNA, the CDR3 is TGTGCCAGCATCTTTGGGGGCCCGGTGGACTATGGCTACACCTTC. This encodes CASIFGGPVDYGYTF.

This clone was seen a single time. J is TRBJ2-5 and V is TRBV19; D unresolved. The J call may be faulty, since TRBJ2-7 better matches the DNA end. The CDR3 runs 13 residues. Germline values: CDR1 LNHDA, CDR2 SQIVND (reference sequence). CDR3 sequence: CASSPVPSYEQYF. CDR3 nucleotide sequence: TGTGCCAGTAGCCCCGTCCCTAGCTACGAGCAGTACTTC.

V usage is TRBV5-4 and J usage is TRBJ1-5, with D hard to call. Germline CDR1 is SGHNT and CDR2 is YYREEE (reference sequence). This CDR3 has 14 residues. Trimming left V 1 base short and J 6 bases short, with 11 bases between. This CDR3 reads CASSLQWGGQPQHF. CDR3 nucleotides: TGTGCCAGCAGCTTGCAGTGGGGAGGTCAGCCCCAGCATTTT. Full variable domain (rest looked up from reference TRBV5-4 and TRBJ1-5): ETGVTQSPTHLIKTRGQQVTLRCSSQSGHNTVSWYQQALGQGPQFIFQYYREEENGRGNFPPRFSGLQFPNYSSELNVNALELDDSALYLCASSLQWGGQPQHFGDGTRLSIL.

The gene calls are TRBV25-1 and TRBJ1-2; no reliable D call. The CDR3 consists of 14 residues. Trimming removed 2 bases at V and 8 bases at J, with 15 bases between. Germline lookup yields CDR1 MGHDK and CDR2 SYGVNS. The CDR3 loop reads CASSEPGRENGYTF. The CDR3 DNA reads as TGTGCCAGCAGTGAACCCGGGCGGGAGAACGGCTACACCTTC.

In this sample, this clone turned up a few times. The gene calls are TRBV9 and TRBJ1-3, with a weak D call TRBD1 (6 bases). The CDR3 covers 20 residues. Germline CDR1 reads SGDLS; CDR2 reads YYNGEE. The V and J ends lost 4 bases and 0 bases respectively, with 26 bases between them. This CDR3 reads CASSTPGQGSPINSGNTIYF. The CDR3 DNA sequence: TGTGCCAGCAGCACCCCGGGACAAGGGTCCCCAATTAACTCTGGAAACACCATATATTTT.

This clone was seen just once. The rearrangement links TRBV11-3 to TRBJ2-6, with D tentatively TRBD1 (6 bases). The V end was cut by 4 bases, the J end by 2 bases, with 9 bases between. The CDR3 has 15 amino acids. Germline lookup yields CDR1 SGHNT and CDR2 YENEEA. The CDR3 sequence is CASSSAGAGANVLTF. The CDR3, as DNA: TGTGCCAGCAGCTCTGCAGGGGCTGGGGCCAACGTCCTGACTTTC.